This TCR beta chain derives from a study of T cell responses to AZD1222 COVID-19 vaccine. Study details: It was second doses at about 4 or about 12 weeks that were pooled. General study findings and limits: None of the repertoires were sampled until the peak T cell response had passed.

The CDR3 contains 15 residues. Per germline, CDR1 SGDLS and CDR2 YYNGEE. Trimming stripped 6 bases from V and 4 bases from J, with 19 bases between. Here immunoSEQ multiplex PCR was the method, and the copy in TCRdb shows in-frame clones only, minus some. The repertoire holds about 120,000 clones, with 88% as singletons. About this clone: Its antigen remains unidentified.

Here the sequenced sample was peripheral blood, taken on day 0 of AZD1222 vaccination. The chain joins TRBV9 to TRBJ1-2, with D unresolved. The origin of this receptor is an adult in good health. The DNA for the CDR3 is TGTGCCAGCACCCCAGTAGGCAGCGCTAGCTATGGCTACACCTTC. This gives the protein CASTPVGSASYGYTF.